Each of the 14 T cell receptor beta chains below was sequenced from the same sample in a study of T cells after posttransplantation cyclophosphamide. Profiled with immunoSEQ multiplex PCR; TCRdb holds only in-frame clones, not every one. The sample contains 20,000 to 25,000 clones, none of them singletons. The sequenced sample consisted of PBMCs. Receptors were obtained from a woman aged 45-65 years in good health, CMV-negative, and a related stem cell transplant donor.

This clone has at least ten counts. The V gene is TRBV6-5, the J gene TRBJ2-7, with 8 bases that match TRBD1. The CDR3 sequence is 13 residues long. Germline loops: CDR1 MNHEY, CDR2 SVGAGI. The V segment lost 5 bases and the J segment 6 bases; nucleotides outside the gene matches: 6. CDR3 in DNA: TGTGCCAGCAGTCCCGGACAGGGCGGCGAGCAGTACTTC. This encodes CASSPGQGGEQYF.

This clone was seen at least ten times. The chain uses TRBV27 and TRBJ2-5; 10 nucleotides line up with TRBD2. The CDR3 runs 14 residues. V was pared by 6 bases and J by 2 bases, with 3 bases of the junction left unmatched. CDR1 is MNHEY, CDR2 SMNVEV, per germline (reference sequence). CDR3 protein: CASRRTSGQETQYF. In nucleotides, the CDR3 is TGTGCCAGCAGGAGGACTAGCGGACAAGAGACCCAGTACTTC.

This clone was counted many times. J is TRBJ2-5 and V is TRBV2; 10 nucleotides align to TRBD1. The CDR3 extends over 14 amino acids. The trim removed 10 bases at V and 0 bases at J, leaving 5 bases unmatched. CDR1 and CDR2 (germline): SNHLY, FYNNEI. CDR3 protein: CATRTGGYQETQYF. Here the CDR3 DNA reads TGTGCCACCAGGACAGGGGGGTACCAAGAGACCCAGTACTTC.

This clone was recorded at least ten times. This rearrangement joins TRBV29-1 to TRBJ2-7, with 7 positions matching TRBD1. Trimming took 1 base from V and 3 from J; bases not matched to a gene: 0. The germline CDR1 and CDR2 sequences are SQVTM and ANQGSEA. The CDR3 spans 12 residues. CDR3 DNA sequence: TGCAGCGTTGAAGGACAGGGCTACGAGCAGTACTTC. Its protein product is CSVEGQGYEQYF.

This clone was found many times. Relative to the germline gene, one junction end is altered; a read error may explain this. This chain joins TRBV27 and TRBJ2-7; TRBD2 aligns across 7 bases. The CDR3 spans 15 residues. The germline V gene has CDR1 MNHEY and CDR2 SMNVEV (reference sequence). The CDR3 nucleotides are TGTGCCAGTAGTTCGGGGGGTACGAGCTCCTACGAGCAGTACTTC. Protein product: CASSSGGTSSYEQYF.

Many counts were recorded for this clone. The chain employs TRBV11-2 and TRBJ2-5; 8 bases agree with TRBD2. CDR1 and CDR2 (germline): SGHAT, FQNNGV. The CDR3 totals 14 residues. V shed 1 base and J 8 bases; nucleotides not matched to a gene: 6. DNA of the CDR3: TGTGCCAGCAGCTTAGGGGGACTAGGAATAACCCAGTACTTC. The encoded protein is CASSLGGLGITQYF.

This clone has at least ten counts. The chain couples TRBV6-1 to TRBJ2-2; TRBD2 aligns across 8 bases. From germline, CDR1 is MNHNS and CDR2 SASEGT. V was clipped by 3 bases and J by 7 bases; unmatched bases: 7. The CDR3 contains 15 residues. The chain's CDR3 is CASSEGSGNIGELFF. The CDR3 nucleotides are TGTGCCAGCAGTGAGGGTAGCGGGAATATCGGGGAGCTGTTTTTT.

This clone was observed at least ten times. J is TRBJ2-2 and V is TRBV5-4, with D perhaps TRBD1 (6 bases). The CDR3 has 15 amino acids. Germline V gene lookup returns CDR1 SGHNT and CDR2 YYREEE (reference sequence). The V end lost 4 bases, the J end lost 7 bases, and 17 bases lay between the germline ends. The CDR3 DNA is TGTGCCAGCAGCCCGGACAGTCGGCAGGGCGGGGAGCTGTTTTTT. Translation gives CASSPDSRQGGELFF.

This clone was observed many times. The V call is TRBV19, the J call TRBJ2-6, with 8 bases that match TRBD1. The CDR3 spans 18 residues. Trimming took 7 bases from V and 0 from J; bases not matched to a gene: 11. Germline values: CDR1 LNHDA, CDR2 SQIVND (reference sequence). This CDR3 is CASTTIGTGSSGANVLTF. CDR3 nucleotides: TGTGCCAGTACCACGATCGGGACAGGTAGCTCTGGGGCCAACGTCCTGACTTTC.

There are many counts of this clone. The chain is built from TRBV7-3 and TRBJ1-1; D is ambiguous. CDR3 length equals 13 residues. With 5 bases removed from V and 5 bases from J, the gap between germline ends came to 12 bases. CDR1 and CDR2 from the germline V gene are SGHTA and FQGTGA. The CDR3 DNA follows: TGTGCCAGCAGCGATAGCCCGGGGACTGAAGCTTTCTTT. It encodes CASSDSPGTEAFF.

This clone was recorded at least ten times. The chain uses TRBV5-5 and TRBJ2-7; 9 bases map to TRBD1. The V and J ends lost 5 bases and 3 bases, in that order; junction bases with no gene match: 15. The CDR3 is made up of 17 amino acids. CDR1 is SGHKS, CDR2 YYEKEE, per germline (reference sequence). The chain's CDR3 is CASSTSATGGPFYEQYF. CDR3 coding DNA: TGTGCCAGCAGTACATCCGCGACAGGGGGACCATTCTACGAGCAGTACTTC.

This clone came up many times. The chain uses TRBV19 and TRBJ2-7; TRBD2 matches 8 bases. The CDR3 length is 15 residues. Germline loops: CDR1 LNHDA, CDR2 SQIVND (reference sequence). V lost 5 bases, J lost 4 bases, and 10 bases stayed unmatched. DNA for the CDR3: TGTGCCAGTAGTTCGCGGCATAGCGGGGATTACGAGCAGTACTTC. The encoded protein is CASSSRHSGDYEQYF.

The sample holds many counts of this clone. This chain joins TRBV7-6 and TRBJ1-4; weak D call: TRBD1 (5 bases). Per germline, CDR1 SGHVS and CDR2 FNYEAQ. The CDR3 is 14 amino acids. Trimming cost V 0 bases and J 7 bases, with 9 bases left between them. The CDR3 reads CASSLAPQVEKLFF. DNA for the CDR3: TGTGCCAGCAGCTTAGCACCACAGGTTGAAAAACTGTTTTTT.

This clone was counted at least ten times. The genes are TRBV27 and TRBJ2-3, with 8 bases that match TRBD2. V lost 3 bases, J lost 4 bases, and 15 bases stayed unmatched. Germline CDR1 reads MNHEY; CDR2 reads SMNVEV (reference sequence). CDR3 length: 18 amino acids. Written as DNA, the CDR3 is TGTGCCAGCAGTTTCTCCGGGACTAGAGTGGTCCGTGCAGATACGCAGTATTTT. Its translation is CASSFSGTRVVRADTQYF.